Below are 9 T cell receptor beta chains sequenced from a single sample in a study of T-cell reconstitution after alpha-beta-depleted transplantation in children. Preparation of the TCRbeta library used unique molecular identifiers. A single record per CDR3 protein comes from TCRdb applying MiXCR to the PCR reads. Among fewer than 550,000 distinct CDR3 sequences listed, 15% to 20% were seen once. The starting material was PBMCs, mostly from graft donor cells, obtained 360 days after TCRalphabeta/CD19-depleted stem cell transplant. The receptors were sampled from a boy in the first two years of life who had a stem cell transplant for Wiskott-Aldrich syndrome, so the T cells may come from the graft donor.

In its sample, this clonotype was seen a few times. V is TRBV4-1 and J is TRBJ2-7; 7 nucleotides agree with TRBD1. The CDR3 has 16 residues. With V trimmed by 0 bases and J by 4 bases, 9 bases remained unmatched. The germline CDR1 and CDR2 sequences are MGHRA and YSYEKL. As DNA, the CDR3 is TGCGCCAGCAGCCAAGACGACCGGGACAGCACGTACGAGCAGTACTTC. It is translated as CASSQDDRDSTYEQYF.

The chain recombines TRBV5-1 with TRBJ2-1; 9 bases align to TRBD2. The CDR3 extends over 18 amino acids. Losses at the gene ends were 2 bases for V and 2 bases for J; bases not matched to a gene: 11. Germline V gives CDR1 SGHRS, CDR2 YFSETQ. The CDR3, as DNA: TGCGCCAGCAGCTTATTCCTAGCGGGACAAGCCCCCTACAATGAGCAGTTCTTC. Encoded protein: CASSLFLAGQAPYNEQFF.

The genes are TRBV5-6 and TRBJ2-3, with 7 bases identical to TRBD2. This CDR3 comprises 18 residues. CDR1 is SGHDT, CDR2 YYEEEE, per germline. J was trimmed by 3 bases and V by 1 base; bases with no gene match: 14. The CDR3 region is CASSLPRSSGGPTDTQYF. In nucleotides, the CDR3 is TGTGCCAGCAGCTTGCCCCGATCTAGCGGAGGGCCTACAGATACGCAGTATTTT.

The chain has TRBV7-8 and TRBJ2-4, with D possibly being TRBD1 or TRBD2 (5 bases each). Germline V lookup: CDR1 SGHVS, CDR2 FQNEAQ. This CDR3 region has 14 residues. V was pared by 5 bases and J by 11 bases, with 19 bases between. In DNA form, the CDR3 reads TGTGCCAGCAGCAAAGAGGTATCCGGGGCAGTTCAGTACTTC. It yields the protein CASSKEVSGAVQYF.

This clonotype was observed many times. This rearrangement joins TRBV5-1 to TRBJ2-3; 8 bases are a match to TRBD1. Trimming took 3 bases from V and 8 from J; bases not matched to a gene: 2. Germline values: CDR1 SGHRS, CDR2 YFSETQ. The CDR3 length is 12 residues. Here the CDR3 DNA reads TGCGCCAGCAGCTCCGGACAGGGTACGCAGTATTTT. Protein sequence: CASSSGQGTQYF.

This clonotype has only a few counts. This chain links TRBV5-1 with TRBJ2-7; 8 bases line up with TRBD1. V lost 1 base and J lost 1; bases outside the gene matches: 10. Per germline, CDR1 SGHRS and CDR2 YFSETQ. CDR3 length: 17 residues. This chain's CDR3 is CASSLHNPGTGSYEQYF. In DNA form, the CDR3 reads TGCGCCAGCAGCTTGCACAATCCCGGGACAGGATCCTACGAGCAGTACTTC.

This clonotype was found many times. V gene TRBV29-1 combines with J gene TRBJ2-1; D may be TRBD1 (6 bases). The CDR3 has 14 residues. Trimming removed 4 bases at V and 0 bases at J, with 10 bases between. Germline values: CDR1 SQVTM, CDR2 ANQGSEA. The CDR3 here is CSVVKGGSYNEQFF. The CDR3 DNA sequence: TGCAGCGTTGTCAAAGGGGGCTCCTACAATGAGCAGTTCTTC.

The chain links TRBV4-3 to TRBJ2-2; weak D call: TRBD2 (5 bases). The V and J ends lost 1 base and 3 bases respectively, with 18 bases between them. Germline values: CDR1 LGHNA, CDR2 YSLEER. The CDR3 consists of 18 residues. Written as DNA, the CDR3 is TGCGCCAGCAGCCAAGCGCTTTTGTGGGAGTGGGACACCGGGGAGCTGTTTTTT. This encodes CASSQALLWEWDTGELFF.

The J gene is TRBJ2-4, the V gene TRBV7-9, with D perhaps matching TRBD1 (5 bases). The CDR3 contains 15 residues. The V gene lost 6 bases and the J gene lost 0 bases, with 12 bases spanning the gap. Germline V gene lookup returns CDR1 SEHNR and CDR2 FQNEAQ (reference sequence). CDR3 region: CASRGIGAAKNIQYF. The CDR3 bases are TGTGCCAGCAGGGGGATTGGGGCAGCCAAAAACATTCAGTACTTC.